This T cell receptor (beta chain) was recorded in a study of CD4+ T cells in melanoma. Study-level findings and limits: A reported correlation linked neoantigen-specific CD4+ T cells to CD8+, macrophage and B cell function. Reportedly, melanoma neoantigen-specific CD4+ T cells showed varied differentiation states.

This clone appeared a few times. Its antigen remains unidentified. The CDR3 is 14 residues long. Deletions cut 5 bases from V and 1 base from J, with 12 bases between. Germline V gene data show CDR1 as MDHEN and CDR2 as SYDVKM. The table came from immunoSEQ multiplex PCR; TCRdb's copy has only in-frame clones and leaves some out. The table records 9,900 or so clones, 69% of them present only once. J is TRBJ2-7 and V is TRBV28; D may be TRBD1 or TRBD2 (5 bases each). Specimen: peripheral blood. The source of this sequence is a human donor with melanoma. This chain's CDR3 is CASSRQRGSYEQYF. CDR3 nucleotide sequence: TGTGCCAGCAGTAGACAGAGGGGTTCCTACGAGCAGTACTTC. Together with reference TRBV28 and TRBJ2-7, the CDR3 gives the full variable domain: DVKVTQSSRYLVKRTGEKVFLECVQDMDHENMFWYRQDPGLGLRLIYFSYDVKMKEKGDIPEGYSVSREKKERFSLILESASTNQTSMYLCASSRQRGSYEQYFGPGTRLTVT.